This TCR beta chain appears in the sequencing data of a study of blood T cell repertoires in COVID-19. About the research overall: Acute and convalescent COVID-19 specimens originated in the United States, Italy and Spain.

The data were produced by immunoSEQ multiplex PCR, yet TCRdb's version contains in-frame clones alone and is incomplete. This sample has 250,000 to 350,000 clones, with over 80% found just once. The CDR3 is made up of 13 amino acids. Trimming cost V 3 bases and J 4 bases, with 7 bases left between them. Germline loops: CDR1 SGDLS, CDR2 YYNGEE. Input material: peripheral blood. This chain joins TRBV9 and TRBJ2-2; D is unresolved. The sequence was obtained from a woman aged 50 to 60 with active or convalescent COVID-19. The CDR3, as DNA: TGTGCCAGCAGCGGAGTTCTCACCGGGGAGCTGTTTTTT. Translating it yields CASSGVLTGELFF.